The entry below describes one TCR beta chain. Its specificity is unknown. The data belong to a study of cytomegalovirus exposure and HLA in healthy donors. Broader study findings: A later analysis showed TCR association rates differing by HLA locus, peaking at DRB1 and lowest at HLA-C. A later analysis showed that HLA-associated TCR beta chains had undergone more clonal expansion than equally common others.

The germline V gene has CDR1 SGHRS and CDR2 YFSETQ. With 4 bases clipped from V and 3 bases from J, the junction kept 9 bases outside the gene matches. The CDR3 length is 15 residues. The PCR made use of 60 Vbeta and 13 Jbeta primers. Repertoires were generated with immunoSEQ multiplex PCR, while TCRdb's copy carries only in-frame clones and drops some. The profile covers 100,000 to 150,000 clones, with approximately 80% appearing a single time and roughly 4% taken by the ten largest. The rearrangement joins TRBV5-1 to TRBJ2-5; TRBD1 matches 7 bases. The material sequenced was PBMCs. This TCR derives from a man aged 40-49 years in good health and CMV-seronegative. CDR3 nucleotide sequence: TGCGCCAGCAGCCAAGGGGGCACAGGAGAAGAGACCCAGTACTTC. Translated: CASSQGGTGEETQYF.